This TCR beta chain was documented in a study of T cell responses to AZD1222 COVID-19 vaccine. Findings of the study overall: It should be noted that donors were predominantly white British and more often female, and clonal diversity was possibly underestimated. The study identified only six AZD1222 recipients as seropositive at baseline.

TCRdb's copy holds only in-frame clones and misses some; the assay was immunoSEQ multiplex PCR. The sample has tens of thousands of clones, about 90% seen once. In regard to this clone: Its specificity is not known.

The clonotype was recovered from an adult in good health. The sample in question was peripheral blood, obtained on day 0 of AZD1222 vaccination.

The CDR3 region has the DNA TGTGCCAGCAGCTTCTCCCACAGGGAAGGGACCCAGTACTTC. Its protein is CASSFSHREGTQYF. V and J are TRBV7-3 and TRBJ2-5, with D possibly being TRBD1 (6 bases). Germline CDR1 reads SGHTA; CDR2 reads FQGTGA. This CDR3 has 14 residues. The V gene lost 3 bases and the J gene lost 7 bases, with 15 bases spanning the gap.